This is a list of T cell receptor beta chains from one sample in a study of T and B cells in COVID-19 patients. TCRdb recomputed calls from the multiplex PCR reads with MiXCR, one row per CDR3 protein. This sample has roughly 12,000 distinct CDR3 sequences, with almost 30% found just once. Material for sequencing was blood. The receptor set was obtained from a human donor who had recovered from COVID-19. CDR3s include the opening cysteine and the closing phenylalanine or tryptophan. The D gene is left open where the match is weak.

TRBJ2-1	TRBV6-5	TRBD2	CATSGTSGRVEQFF
TRBJ2-1	TRBV7-2	NA	CASSKRGEQFF
TRBJ2-7	TRBV6-5	TRBD2	CASSGREAAPYEQYF
TRBJ2-7	TRBV27	NA	CASSLSGTSSYEQYF
TRBJ2-6	TRBV5-5	TRBD1	CASSQGTGAGANVLTF
TRBJ1-2	TRBV7-9	TRBD1	CASSPPGQGYYGYTF
TRBJ1-6	TRBV4-3	TRBD1	CASSLRQGSPLHF
TRBJ1-2	TRBV27	NA	CASSVAWGNYGYTF
TRBJ1-5	TRBV12-3/TRBV12-4	NA	CASSFNQPQHF
TRBJ2-1	TRBV30	NA	CAWSRWSVENEQFF
TRBJ1-1	TRBV27	NA	CASGTRTEAFF
TRBJ1-6	TRBV5-6	NA	CASSSNQGVYNSPLHF
TRBJ2-2	TRBV19	NA	CASGGWGANTGELFF
TRBJ2-2	TRBV24-1	NA	CATSDFRGAGELFF
TRBJ2-1	TRBV10-3	NA	CAISESSGLIQNEQFF
TRBJ2-5	TRBV27	NA	CASSTWGGGMLETQYF
TRBJ1-6	TRBV27	NA	CASSLVVGNSPLHF
TRBJ2-1	TRBV12-3/TRBV12-4	TRBD1	CASSFWDRGAQFF
TRBJ2-7	TRBV7-2	NA	CASSASSYEQYF
TRBJ1-1	TRBV6-5	NA	CASRTAGTEAFF
TRBJ2-6	TRBV6-5	NA	CASSTPPGANVLTF
TRBJ2-6	TRBV6-5	NA	CASSYDGAGANVLTF
TRBJ2-4	TRBV7-9	NA	CASSLARGSDIQYF
TRBJ1-6	TRBV14	NA	CASRRVDNSPLHF
TRBJ2-1	TRBV7-9	TRBD2	CASSLAKASGRSYNEQFF
TRBJ2-1	TRBV29-1	NA	CSVEAMRQAAYNEQFF
TRBJ2-7	TRBV5-5	TRBD1	CASRGLGQGGNEQYF
TRBJ1-1	TRBV19	NA	CASSIRDGPNTEAFF
TRBJ2-7	TRBV27	TRBD2	CASSTNLAGLAGVSYEQYF
TRBJ1-2	TRBV27	TRBD1	CASSSMTGNYGYTF
TRBJ1-6	TRBV4-1	TRBD1	CASSQGETGIGNSPLHF
TRBJ2-6	TRBV4-3	NA	CASSQEASSSGANVLTF
TRBJ1-1	TRBV27	NA	CASSQPGQLNTEAFF
TRBJ2-1	TRBV11-1	TRBD2	CASSPSGEAYNEQFF
TRBJ2-5	TRBV11-3	TRBD1	CASSWDRVTETQYF
TRBJ1-2	TRBV12-3/TRBV12-4	NA	CASSWGAIYGYTF
TRBJ2-7	TRBV6-5	NA	CATGNSYEQYF
TRBJ2-1	TRBV6-6	TRBD2	CASSYSTSGNNEQFF
TRBJ1-2	TRBV6-2/TRBV6-3	NA	CASSYGGGTRDYGYTF
TRBJ2-7	TRBV6-5	TRBD2	CASRRTSGSRRGEQYF
TRBJ2-2	TRBV4-3	NA	CASSQDRSGNTGELFF
TRBJ2-5	TRBV6-5	NA	CASNYRGETKYF
TRBJ1-5	TRBV27	NA	CATSRRANQPQHF
TRBJ2-7	TRBV19	NA	CASKGSGVREQYF
TRBJ1-5	TRBV20-1	NA	CSASRQGWHSNQPQHF
TRBJ1-2	TRBV27	NA	CASSFSGIYTF
TRBJ2-3	TRBV14	NA	CASSLSSGSTDTQYF
TRBJ1-3	TRBV27	TRBD1	CASSETGAHLPGNTIYF
TRBJ2-7	TRBV27	NA	CASSLGSVHEQYF
TRBJ2-1	TRBV5-4	NA	CASSLLVSRDYNEQFF
TRBJ1-1	TRBV18	NA	CASSLVGGENTEAFF
TRBJ1-5	TRBV6-2/TRBV6-3	NA	CASRPPIGRDPAGNQPQHF
TRBJ2-1	TRBV24-1	TRBD1	CATETGAYNEQFF